This T cell receptor (beta chain) originates from a study of vaccination effects on CD4 cells after COVID-19. V shed 5 bases and J shed 1 base, with 11 bases lying between them. In germline, CDR1 is SGHNT, CDR2 YENEEA. This CDR3 contains 14 residues. Measured with immunoSEQ multiplex PCR; TCRdb has only the in-frame clones, and not every one. The sample shows approximately 28,000 clones, approximately 78% of them seen only once. Viral peptide pools were used in the ViraFEST assay to expand antigen-specific CD4+ T cells, and sequencing came afterward. Following culture for roughly 10 days, CD4+ T cells were isolated. A positive SARS-CoV-2 PCR test fell between March and December 2020. In regard to this clone: The target antigen is unknown.

Whole-study results and caveats: Long after vaccination, the clones induced by infection and by vaccine shrank markedly in size.

This chain links TRBV11-3 with TRBJ1-1; unclear D gene. The TCR was taken from a human donor who had a prior SARS-CoV-2 infection. This specimen consisted of CD4+ T cells from PBMCs cultured with HCoV-NL63 spike peptides, obtained before COVID-19 vaccination. The CDR3 DNA follows: TGTGCCAGCAGCCCAAACCGGGAGAACACTGAAGCTTTCTTT. This codes for CASSPNRENTEAFF.